This passage covers 2 T cell receptor beta chains from one sample sequenced in a study of control samples from healthy donors and cancer patients. The protocol was immunoSEQ multiplex PCR, while the TCRdb copy is restricted to in-frame clones and leaves out a portion. The sample consists of 150,000 or so clones, roughly 93% of them appearing once. The source material was blood. These receptors were collected from a man younger than 30 in good health.

This clone showed up just once. The V and J genes are TRBV11-3 and TRBJ2-7; 7 bases are a match to TRBD1. The CDR3 contains 14 residues. The germline CDR1 and CDR2 sequences are SGHNT and YENEEA. J was trimmed by 5 bases and V by 5 bases; bases with no gene match: 9. In nucleotides, the CDR3 is TGTGCCAGCAGCAAACACAGGGGTTCCCACGAGCAGTACTTC. Amino acids: CASSKHRGSHEQYF.

The rearrangement joins TRBV13 to TRBJ2-7; perhaps TRBD2 as D (7 bases). CDR3 length equals 14 residues. CDR1 PRHDT and CDR2 FYEKMQ come from the germline V gene (reference sequence). Trimming removed 7 bases at V and 1 base at J, with 14 bases between. CDR3 region: CASKRGGASYEQYF. In DNA, the CDR3 is TGTGCCAGCAAGAGGGGGGGCGCTTCCTACGAGCAGTACTTC. The variable domain in full, with the rest retrieved from reference TRBV13 and TRBJ2-7, is AAGVIQSPRHLIKEKRETATLKCYPIPRHDTVYWYQQGPGQDPQFLISFYEKMQSDKGSIPDRFSAQQFSDYHSELNMSSLELGDSALYFCASKRGGASYEQYFGPGTRLTVT.